These T cell receptor beta chains were read from a single sample in a study of T cell responses to AZD1222 COVID-19 vaccine. The table came from immunoSEQ multiplex PCR; TCRdb's copy has only in-frame clones and leaves some out. In the table there are 150,000 to 200,000 clones, 90% to 95% of which are singletons. Sequenced material: peripheral blood, taken 28 days after the second AZD1222 dose. These receptors were collected from an adult who received the AZD1222 COVID-19 vaccine. Both conserved end residues are part of each CDR3. The order of the fields is V gene, clone size, D gene, J gene, CDR3 protein, CDR3 DNA. A D gene is named only where the DNA matches it firmly. The size of a clone is reported for some rows only, either as once, few or many, or as a class for expanded clones.

>TRBV27|once|-|TRBJ2-1
CASSLIPRSSYNEQFF
TGTGCCAGCAGTTTAATCCCCCGGAGCTCCTACAATGAGCAGTTCTTC
>TRBV4-2|-|-|TRBJ1-4
CASSQDPMSTNEKLFF
TGTGCCAGCAGCCAAGACCCGATGTCAACTAATGAAAAACTGTTTTTT
>TRBV12-3/TRBV12-4|-|-|TRBJ1-2
CASSTGPGGYTF
TGTGCCAGCAGTACAGGGCCGGGTGGCTACACCTTC
>TRBV30|-|TRBD1|TRBJ1-2
CAWSRGQGGGYTF
TGTGCCTGGAGTAGGGGACAGGGAGGCGGCTACACCTTC
>TRBV4-1|-|-|TRBJ1-1
CASSQDSRDTEAFF
TGCGCCAGCAGCCAAGATTCTAGGGACACTGAAGCTTTCTTT
>TRBV6-5|-|TRBD1|TRBJ2-1
CASSYSRGRYNEQFF
TGTGCCAGCAGTTACTCGAGGGGGCGCTACAATGAGCAGTTCTTC
>TRBV30|-|-|TRBJ2-7
CAWGRGVYEQYF
TGTGCCTGGGGGAGGGGGGTCTACGAGCAGTACTTC
>TRBV11-2|-|-|TRBJ1-3
CASRGPEQGTSGNTIYF
TGTGCCAGCAGGGGCCCAGAGCAGGGCACCTCTGGAAACACCATATATTTT
>TRBV27|-|-|TRBJ2-5
CASSPWEGALETQYF
TGTGCCAGCAGTCCGTGGGAGGGGGCACTGGAGACCCAGTACTTC
>TRBV18|-|TRBD1|TRBJ2-1
CASSPSGQGAYNEQFF
TGTGCCAGCTCACCATCGGGACAGGGGGCATACAATGAGCAGTTCTTC
>TRBV11-2|-|-|TRBJ1-2
CASSLEGQLIYGYTF
TGTGCCAGCAGCTTAGAAGGACAGTTAATCTATGGCTACACCTTC
>TRBV7-2|-|-|TRBJ2-5
CASSLQETQYF
TGTGCCAGCAGCTTGCAGGAGACCCAGTACTTC
>TRBV18|-|TRBD1|TRBJ1-5
CASSPTGTGGSNQPQHF
TGTGCCAGCTCACCTACCGGGACAGGAGGCAGCAATCAGCCCCAGCATTTT
>TRBV29-1|few|TRBD1|TRBJ2-3
CSAQGPSTDTQYF
TGCAGCGCACAGGGGCCTAGCACAGATACGCAGTATTTT
>TRBV10-3|-|-|TRBJ1-1
CAISEVGHGEAFF
TGTGCCATCAGTGAGGTAGGGCACGGTGAAGCTTTCTTT
>TRBV7-2|-|TRBD2|TRBJ2-3
CASARTSGYTDTQYF
TGTGCCAGCGCAAGGACTAGCGGATACACAGATACGCAGTATTTT
>TRBV4-2|-|-|TRBJ1-1
CASSQNRDQAFF
TGTGCCAGCAGCCAAAACAGGGATCAAGCTTTCTTT
>TRBV19|-|-|TRBJ2-7
CASSYRARESYEQYF
TGTGCCAGTAGTTACCGGGCCCGGGAATCCTACGAGCAGTACTTC
>TRBV6-2/TRBV6-3|-|-|TRBJ1-6
CASSYPTGSSPLHF
TGTGCCAGCAGTTACCCTACAGGGTCTTCACCCCTCCACTTT
>TRBV24-1|-|-|TRBJ2-1
CATSGGANNEQFF
TGTGCCACCAGTGGGGGGGCTAACAATGAGCAGTTCTTC
>TRBV11-3|once|-|TRBJ2-7
CASSLVKGYEQYF
TGTGCCAGCAGCTTAGTAAAGGGATACGAGCAGTACTTC
>TRBV7-3|-|TRBD1|TRBJ2-2
CASSRTGYLTGELFF
TGTGCCAGCAGTCGGACAGGGTATTTGACCGGGGAGCTGTTTTTT
>TRBV7-2|-|-|TRBJ1-2
CASSTSTGRLNYGYTF
TGTGCCAGCAGCACTTCGACAGGACGTCTGAACTATGGCTACACCTTC
>TRBV5-5|-|TRBD1|TRBJ1-2
CASSYPTGASNYGYTF
TGTGCCAGCAGCTACCCCACAGGGGCTTCTAACTATGGCTACACCTTC
>TRBV6-2/TRBV6-3|-|TRBD1|TRBJ2-5
CASSYQGAGAETQYF
TGTGCCAGCAGTTATCAGGGGGCAGGGGCGGAGACCCAGTACTTC
>TRBV19|-|-|TRBJ2-7
CASSPPLGGEQYF
TGTGCCAGTAGTCCCCCACTCGGAGGCGAGCAGTACTTC
>TRBV6-5|-|-|TRBJ1-2
CASTAGLRNYGYTF
TGTGCCAGCACCGCCGGACTGAGAAACTATGGCTACACCTTC
>TRBV25-1|-|TRBD1|TRBJ1-5
CASSPQGGNQPQHF
TGTGCCAGCAGTCCCCAGGGGGGCAATCAGCCCCAGCATTTT
>TRBV11-2|-|TRBD1|TRBJ1-1
CASTKSGTVMNTEAFF
TGTGCCAGCACAAAGTCGGGGACAGTAATGAACACTGAAGCTTTCTTT
>TRBV6-5|-|-|TRBJ2-1
CASSYHRKNEQFF
TGTGCCAGCAGTTACCACAGGAAGAATGAGCAGTTCTTC
>TRBV19|-|-|TRBJ1-1
CASTNPQGKHTEAFF
TGTGCCAGTACCAATCCCCAAGGGAAGCACACTGAAGCTTTCTTT
>TRBV25-1|-|-|TRBJ2-7
CASIPLGPPQGTANEQYF
TGTGCCAGCATCCCCTTGGGCCCCCCGCAGGGTACGGCCAACGAGCAGTACTTC
>TRBV28|-|-|TRBJ1-2
CATHSYYGYTF
TGTGCCACTCACAGCTACTATGGCTACACCTTC
>TRBV5-6|-|TRBD2|TRBJ2-7
CASSRRTSGSREQYF
TGTGCCAGCAGCCGTCGGACTAGCGGGAGCAGGGAGCAGTACTTC
>TRBV18|-|-|TRBJ2-7
CASSTQGYEQYF
TGTGCCAGCTCAACTCAGGGTTACGAGCAGTACTTC
>TRBV28|-|-|TRBJ1-2
CASSLSVDYGYTF
TGTGCCAGCAGTTTATCGGTGGACTATGGCTACACCTTC
>TRBV9|-|TRBD1|TRBJ1-1
CASSPTGQAGTEAFF
TGTGCCAGCAGCCCGACGGGACAGGCCGGCACTGAAGCTTTCTTT
>TRBV5-8|once|TRBD1|TRBJ2-7
CASSTGTGWYEQYF
TGTGCCAGCAGCACCGGGACAGGGTGGTACGAGCAGTACTTC
>TRBV6-2/TRBV6-3|-|-|TRBJ1-2
CASSTGPIYGYTF
TGTGCCAGCAGTACCGGACCGATCTATGGCTACACCTTC
>TRBV27|-|TRBD2|TRBJ2-7
CASSFVRGNEQYF
TGTGCCAGCAGTTTTGTGCGGGGGAACGAGCAGTACTTC
>TRBV19|-|TRBD2|TRBJ2-1
CASSEGLASNEQFF
TGTGCCAGTAGTGAGGGACTAGCGTCCAATGAGCAGTTCTTC
>TRBV19|-|-|TRBJ1-5
CASSIRGLYSNQPQHF
TGTGCCAGTAGTATCCGGGGGCTTTATAGCAATCAGCCCCAGCATTTT
>TRBV6-2/TRBV6-3|few|TRBD1|TRBJ2-7
CASSWGTDLRVF
TGTGCCAGCAGTTGGGGGACAGACCTCAGGGTCTTC
>TRBV5-6|-|-|TRBJ2-1
CASSLRDNEQFF
TGTGCCAGCAGCCTACGTGACAATGAGCAGTTCTTC
>TRBV25-1|-|-|TRBJ2-3
CASSETTSTDTQYF
TGTGCCAGCAGTGAGACAACTAGCACAGATACGCAGTATTTT
>TRBV4-1|-|TRBD1|TRBJ1-1
CASSPQGLMNTEAFF
TGCGCCAGCAGCCCACAGGGGCTAATGAACACTGAAGCTTTCTTT
>TRBV10-3|-|TRBD2|TRBJ2-1
CAIDTSGSGNEQFF
TGTGCCATCGATACTAGCGGGAGTGGCAATGAGCAGTTCTTC